The present T cell receptor (beta chain) was sequenced within a study of cytomegalovirus exposure and HLA in healthy donors. Regarding this clone: Its antigen remains unknown.

CDR3 length: 15 residues. Germline CDR1 reads MNHNY; CDR2 reads SVGAGI (reference sequence). V was trimmed by 8 bases and J by 4 bases, leaving 20 bases between them. Use of 60 Vbeta and 13 Jbeta primers characterized the PCR. Data came from immunoSEQ multiplex PCR; TCRdb stores just in-frame clones and leaves some out. This sample has about 160,000 clones, with approximately 78% found just once. General observations from the study: Reports state that TCR beta sequences accurately predicted most subjects' HLA-A and HLA-B alleles. TCR beta V segments were, for the most part, productive about 87% or about 30% of the time in an earlier analysis.

Unrecorded immune exposure was likely among donors, who were nominally healthy when sampled. V is TRBV6-6 and J is TRBJ1-1, with D possibly matching TRBD1 (5 bases). The clonotype was recovered from a woman in her thirties or forties in good health and CMV-seronegative. The source material was PBMCs. This chain's CDR3 is CASRPRAAQGTEAFF. The DNA of the CDR3 is TGTGCCAGCCGCCCCAGGGCCGCCCAGGGCACTGAAGCTTTCTTT.